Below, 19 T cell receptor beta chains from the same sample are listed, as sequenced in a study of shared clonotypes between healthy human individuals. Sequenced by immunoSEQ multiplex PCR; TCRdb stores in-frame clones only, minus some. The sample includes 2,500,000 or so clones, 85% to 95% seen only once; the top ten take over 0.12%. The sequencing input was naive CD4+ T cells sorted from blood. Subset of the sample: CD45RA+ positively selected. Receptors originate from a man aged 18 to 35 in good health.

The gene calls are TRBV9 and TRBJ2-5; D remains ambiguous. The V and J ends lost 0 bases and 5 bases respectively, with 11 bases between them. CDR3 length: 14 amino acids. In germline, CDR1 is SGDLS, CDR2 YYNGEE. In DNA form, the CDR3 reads TGTGCCAGCAGCGTAGATTTAGGGCTGGAGACCCAGTACTTC. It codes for CASSVDLGLETQYF. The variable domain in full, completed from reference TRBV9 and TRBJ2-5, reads DSGVTQTPKHLITATGQRVTLRCSPRSGDLSVYWYQQSLDQGLQFLIQYYNGEERAKGNILERFSAQQFPDLHSELNLSSLELGDSALYFCASSVDLGLETQYFGPGTRLLVL.

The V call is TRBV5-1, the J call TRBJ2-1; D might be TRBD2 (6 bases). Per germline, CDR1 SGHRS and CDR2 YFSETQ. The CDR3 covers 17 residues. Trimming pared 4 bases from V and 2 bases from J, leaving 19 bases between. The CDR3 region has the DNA TGCGCCAGCAGCGGGAGTAGCGGCGATATCACCTACAATGAGCAGTTCTTC. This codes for CASSGSSGDITYNEQFF.

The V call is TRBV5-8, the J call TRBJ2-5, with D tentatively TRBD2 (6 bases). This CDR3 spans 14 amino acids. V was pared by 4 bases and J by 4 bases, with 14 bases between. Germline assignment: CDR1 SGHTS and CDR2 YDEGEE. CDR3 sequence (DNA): TGTGCCAGCAGCCAACGTGGGGGGACAGAGACCCAGTACTTC. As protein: CASSQRGGTETQYF.

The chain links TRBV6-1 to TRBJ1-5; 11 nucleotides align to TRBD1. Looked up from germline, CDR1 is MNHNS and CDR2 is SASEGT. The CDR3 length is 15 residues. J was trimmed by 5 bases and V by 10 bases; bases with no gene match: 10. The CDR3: CATKTRTGGDQPQHF. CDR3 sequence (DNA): TGTGCCACCAAAACCCGGACAGGGGGCGATCAGCCCCAGCATTTT.

DNA for the CDR3: TGTGCCAGCAGCTCCGGAAGGGTTCCCCAAGAGACCCAGTACTTC. Residues: CASSSGRVPQETQYF. The V gene is TRBV7-2, the J gene TRBJ2-5; D remains ambiguous. Trimming stripped 4 bases from V and 1 base from J, with 13 bases between. The CDR3 contains 15 residues. Germline lookup yields CDR1 SGHTA and CDR2 FQGNSA.

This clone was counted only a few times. The CDR3 loop reads CASSPLAGNNEQFF. In DNA form, the CDR3 reads TGTGCCAGCTCACCACTAGCGGGGAACAATGAGCAGTTCTTC. The rearrangement joins TRBV18 to TRBJ2-1; 8 nucleotides match TRBD2. The V and J ends lost 1 base and 5 bases, in that order; junction bases with no gene match: 1. There are 14 residues in the CDR3. Germline CDR1 KGHSH, CDR2 LQKENI. The full variable domain, in which reference TRBV18 and TRBJ2-1 provide the parts outside the CDR3, is NAGVMQNPRHLVRRRGQEARLRCSPMKGHSHVYWYRQLPEEGLKFMVYLQKENIIDESGMPKERFSAEFPKEGPSILRIQQVVRGDSAAYFCASSPLAGNNEQFFGPGTRLTVL.

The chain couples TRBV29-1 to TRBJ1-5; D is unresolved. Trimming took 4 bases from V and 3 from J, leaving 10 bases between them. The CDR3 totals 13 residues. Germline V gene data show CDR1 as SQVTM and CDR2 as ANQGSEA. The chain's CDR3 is CSVGYDPNQPQHF. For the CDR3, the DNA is TGCAGCGTTGGGTACGACCCCAATCAGCCCCAGCATTTT.

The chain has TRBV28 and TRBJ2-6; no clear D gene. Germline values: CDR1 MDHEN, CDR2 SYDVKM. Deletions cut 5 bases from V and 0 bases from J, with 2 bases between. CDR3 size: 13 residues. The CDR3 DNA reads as TGTGCCAGCAGTGGCTCTGGGGCCAACGTCCTGACTTTC. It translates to CASSGSGANVLTF.

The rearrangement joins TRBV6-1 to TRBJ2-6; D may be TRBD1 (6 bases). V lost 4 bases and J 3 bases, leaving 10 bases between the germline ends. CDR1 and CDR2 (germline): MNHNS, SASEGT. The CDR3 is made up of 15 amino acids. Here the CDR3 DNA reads TGTGCCAGCAGTGGGGACATTCTTGGGGCCAACGTCCTGACTTTC. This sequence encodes CASSGDILGANVLTF.

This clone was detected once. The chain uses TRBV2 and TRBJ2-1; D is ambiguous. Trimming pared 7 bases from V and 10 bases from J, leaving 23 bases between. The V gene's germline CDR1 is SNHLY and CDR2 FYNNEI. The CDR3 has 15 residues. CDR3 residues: CASNVDVLGSREQFF. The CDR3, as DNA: TGTGCCAGCAACGTAGACGTATTGGGGTCGCGAGAGCAGTTCTTC. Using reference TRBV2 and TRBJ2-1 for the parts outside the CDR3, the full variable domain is EPEVTQTPSHQVTQMGQEVILRCVPISNHLYFYWYRQILGQKVEFLVSFYNNEISEKSEIFDDQFSVERPDGSNFTLKIRSTKLEDSAMYFCASNVDVLGSREQFFGPGTRLTVL.

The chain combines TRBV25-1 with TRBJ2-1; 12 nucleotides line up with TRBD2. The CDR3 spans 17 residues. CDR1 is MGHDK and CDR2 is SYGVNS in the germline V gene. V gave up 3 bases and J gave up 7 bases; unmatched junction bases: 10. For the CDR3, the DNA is TGTGCCAGCAGTGACCCGACCGGGACTAGCGGGTTAAATGAGCAGTTCTTC. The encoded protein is CASSDPTGTSGLNEQFF.

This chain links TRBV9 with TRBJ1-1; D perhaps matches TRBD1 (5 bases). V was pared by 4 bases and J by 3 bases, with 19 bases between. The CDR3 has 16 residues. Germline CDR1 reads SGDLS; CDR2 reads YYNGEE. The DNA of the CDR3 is TGTGCCAGCAGCACCACCAGGGTAGGGCGCCACACTGAAGCTTTCTTT. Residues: CASSTTRVGRHTEAFF. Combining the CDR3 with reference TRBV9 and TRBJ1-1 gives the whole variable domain DSGVTQTPKHLITATGQRVTLRCSPRSGDLSVYWYQQSLDQGLQFLIQYYNGEERAKGNILERFSAQQFPDLHSELNLSSLELGDSALYFCASSTTRVGRHTEAFFGQGTRLTVV.

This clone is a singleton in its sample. The CDR3 protein is CASSPFQETQYF. The DNA for the CDR3 is TGTGCCAGCAGCCCATTCCAAGAGACCCAGTACTTC. V usage is TRBV5-4 and J usage is TRBJ2-5; no definite D call. V lost 4 bases, J lost 1 base, and 5 bases lay in between. CDR1 is SGHNT, CDR2 YYREEE, per germline (reference sequence). This CDR3 region has 12 residues.

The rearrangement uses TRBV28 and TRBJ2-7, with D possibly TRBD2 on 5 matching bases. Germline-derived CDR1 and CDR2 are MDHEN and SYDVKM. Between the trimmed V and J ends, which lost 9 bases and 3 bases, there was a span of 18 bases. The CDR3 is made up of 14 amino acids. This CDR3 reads CASARPGFLYEQYF. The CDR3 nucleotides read TGTGCCAGTGCCCGACCGGGGTTCCTCTACGAGCAGTACTTC. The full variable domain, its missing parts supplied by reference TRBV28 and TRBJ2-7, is DVKVTQSSRYLVKRTGEKVFLECVQDMDHENMFWYRQDPGLGLRLIYFSYDVKMKEKGDIPEGYSVSREKKERFSLILESASTNQTSMYLCASARPGFLYEQYFGPGTRLTVT.

The CDR3 DNA reads TGTGCCAGCAGCTCCGACAGGGGTTTCTATGAGCAGTTCTTC. It codes for CASSSDRGFYEQFF. The V call is TRBV5-6, the J call TRBJ2-1; 8 positions agree with TRBD1. This CDR3 has 14 residues. CDR1 is SGHDT and CDR2 is YYEEEE in the germline V gene. The V and J ends lost 3 bases and 8 bases, in that order; junction bases with no gene match: 7.

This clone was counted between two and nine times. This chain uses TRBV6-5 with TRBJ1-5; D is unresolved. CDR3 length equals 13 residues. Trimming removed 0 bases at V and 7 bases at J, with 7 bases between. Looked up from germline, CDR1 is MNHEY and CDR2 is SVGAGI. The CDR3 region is CASSYSPWQPQHF. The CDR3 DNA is TGTGCCAGCAGTTACTCCCCCTGGCAGCCCCAGCATTTT.

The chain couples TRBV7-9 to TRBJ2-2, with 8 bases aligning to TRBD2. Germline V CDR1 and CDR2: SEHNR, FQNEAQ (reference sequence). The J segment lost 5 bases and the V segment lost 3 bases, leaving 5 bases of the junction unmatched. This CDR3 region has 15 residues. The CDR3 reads CASSLALAATGELFF. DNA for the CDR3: TGTGCCAGCAGCTTGGCACTAGCGGCTACCGGGGAGCTGTTTTTT.

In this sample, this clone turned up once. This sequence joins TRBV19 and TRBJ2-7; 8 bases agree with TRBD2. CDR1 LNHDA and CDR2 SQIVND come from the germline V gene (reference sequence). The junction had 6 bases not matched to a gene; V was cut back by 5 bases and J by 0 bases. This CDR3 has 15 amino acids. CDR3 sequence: CASSYSGGPSYEQYF. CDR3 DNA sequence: TGTGCCAGTAGTTACAGCGGGGGCCCCTCCTACGAGCAGTACTTC.

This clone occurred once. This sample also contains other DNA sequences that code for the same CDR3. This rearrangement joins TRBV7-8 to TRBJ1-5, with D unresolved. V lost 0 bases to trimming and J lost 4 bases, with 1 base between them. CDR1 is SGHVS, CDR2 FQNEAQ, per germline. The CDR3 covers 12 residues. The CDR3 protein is CASSLANQPQHF. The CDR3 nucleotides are TGTGCCAGCAGCTTAGCAAATCAGCCCCAGCATTTT.